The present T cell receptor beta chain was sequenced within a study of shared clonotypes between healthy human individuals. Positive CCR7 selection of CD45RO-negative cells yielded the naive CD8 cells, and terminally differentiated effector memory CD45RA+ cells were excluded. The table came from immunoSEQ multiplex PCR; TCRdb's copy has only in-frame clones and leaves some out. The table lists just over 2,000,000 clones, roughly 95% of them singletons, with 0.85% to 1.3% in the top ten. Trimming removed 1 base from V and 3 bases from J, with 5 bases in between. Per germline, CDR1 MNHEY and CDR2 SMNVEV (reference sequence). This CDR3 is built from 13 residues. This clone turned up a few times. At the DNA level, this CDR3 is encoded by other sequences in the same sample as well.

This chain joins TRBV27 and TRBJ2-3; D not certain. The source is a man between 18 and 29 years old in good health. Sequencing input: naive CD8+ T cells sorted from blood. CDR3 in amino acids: CASSLLGTDTQYF. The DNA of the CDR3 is TGTGCCAGCAGTTTATTAGGGACAGATACGCAGTATTTT.